At least ten counts were recorded for the clone carrying this T cell receptor beta chain. Its antigen is not identified. These data are taken from a study of T-cell memory formation after mild COVID-19. MiXCR was run by TCRdb on the 5' RACE reads, yielding one entry per CDR3 protein. Among fewer than 350,000 distinct CDR3 sequences, less than 20% were seen once, and the ten largest hold about 22%. Study-level findings and limits: Memory cells collected pre-infection included some clones that later responded, suggesting cross-reactive memory joined. Researchers report contracting CD4+ clones mostly in CM and EM, with CD8+ clones in EMRA.

The V end was cut by 2 bases, the J end by 11 bases, with 13 bases between. Germline values: CDR1 LNHNV, CDR2 YYDKDF (reference sequence). The length of the CDR3 is 13 residues. V and J are TRBV15 and TRBJ1-5; D uncertain. The clonotype originates from a man aged 18 to 29 who had mild COVID-19 (a few samples of this study predate the infection). Cell type and time point are not known. The sample taken for sequencing was PBMCs or a T cell subset sorted from them (not recorded which). The CDR3 DNA is TGTGCCACCAGCAGAAACGTAAGGCAGGCCCAGCATTTT. Translating gives CATSRNVRQAQHF.